These T cell receptor beta chains were read from a single sample in a study of T cells after yellow fever vaccination. Via MiXCR, TCRdb re-called the 5' RACE reads, giving one row per CDR3 protein. This sample carries 500,000 to 650,000 distinct CDR3 sequences, about a sixth of them seen once, and the ten largest clones take 17%. The sequencing here drew on PBMCs, taken about 5 days after the first yellow fever vaccination. All receptors come from a man between 18 and 29 years old who received the YFV17D yellow fever vaccine. CDR3s include the opening cysteine and the closing phenylalanine or tryptophan. D genes are given only for firm matches. Where a row states a size, it is once, few, many or the class of an expanded clone; other rows omit it.

V,D,length,size,J,DNA,CDR3
TRBV19,-,15,-,TRBJ2-3,TGTGCCAGTAGTATAGACACAGCCACCACAGATACGCAGTATTTT,CASSIDTATTDTQYF
TRBV4-3,TRBD2,17,-,TRBJ2-3,TGCGCCAGCAGCCAAGATTTTGGGACTAGCAGCACAGATACGCAGTATTTT,CASSQDFGTSSTDTQYF
TRBV7-3,TRBD1,14,many,TRBJ1-1,TGTGCCAGCAGCGCCAGACAGGGGGCGACTGAAGCTTTCTTT,CASSARQGATEAFF
TRBV5-6,-,13,-,TRBJ2-1,TGTGCCAGGAGGGCCGGGGGGCGCAGTGAGCAGTTCTTC,CARRAGGRSEQFF
TRBV28,-,13,few,TRBJ2-1,TGTGCCAGCAGCCCCGCCTGGGGGAATGAGCAGTTCTTC,CASSPAWGNEQFF
TRBV7-2,TRBD1,13,many,TRBJ1-1,TGTGCCAGCAGCTTGGACAGGGTCACTGAAGCTTTCTTT,CASSLDRVTEAFF
TRBV9,TRBD1,15,-,TRBJ2-5,TGTGCCAGCAGCATCGGGACAGGGGGATCAGAGACCCAGTACTTC,CASSIGTGGSETQYF
TRBV4-2,-,17,-,TRBJ2-3,TGTGCCAGCAGCCCTGTACATGCGGGACGAGGCACAGATACGCAGTATTTT,CASSPVHAGRGTDTQYF
TRBV6-1,TRBD1,15,few,TRBJ2-3,TGTGCCAGCACACCGGGACAGAGTTTCACAGATACGCAGTATTTT,CASTPGQSFTDTQYF
TRBV6-2/TRBV6-3,-,12,few,TRBJ1-1,TGTGCCAGCACCACATTAGGCACTGAAGCTTTCTTT,CASTTLGTEAFF
TRBV20-1,-,14,few,TRBJ2-4,TGCAGTGCGGAGGAGGGGTCAGCCAAAAACATTCAGTACTTC,CSAEEGSAKNIQYF
TRBV12-3/TRBV12-4,-,12,-,TRBJ2-5,TGTGCCAGCAGTTTTGCTGGAGGGGCCCAGTACTTC,CASSFAGGAQYF
TRBV5-1,-,13,-,TRBJ2-5,TGCGCCAGCAGCCCGGCCCCTGGGGAGACCCAGTACTTC,CASSPAPGETQYF
TRBV28,TRBD1,14,-,TRBJ1-2,TGTGCCAGCAGGCTTCCGGGACAGGCAGAAGGCTACACCTTC,CASRLPGQAEGYTF
TRBV20-1,-,12,many,TRBJ2-5,TGCAGTGGGTCTAGGGCCATAGAGACCCAGTACTTC,CSGSRAIETQYF
TRBV7-6,TRBD1,17,few,TRBJ2-6,TGTGCCAGCAGCTTCGTAACAGGGGGTATTGGGGCCAACGTCCTGACTTTC,CASSFVTGGIGANVLTF
TRBV7-2,TRBD1,16,few,TRBJ1-5,TGTGCCAGCAGCTTAGTGGGGGGACAGGTATCGCAGCCCCAGCATTTT,CASSLVGGQVSQPQHF
TRBV7-2,-,15,-,TRBJ1-1,TGTGCCAGCAGCTTAGCGCGATTAGTCAACACTGAAGCTTTCTTT,CASSLARLVNTEAFF
TRBV20-1,TRBD1,14,-,TRBJ2-1,TGCAGTGCTGGGGGGACAGGGTCCTACAATGAGCAGTTCTTC,CSAGGTGSYNEQFF
TRBV10-3,-,14,-,TRBJ2-5,TGTGCCATCAGTGAGTCCGGAGGCCAAGAGACCCAGTACTTC,CAISESGGQETQYF
TRBV10-3,-,14,-,TRBJ2-2,TGTGCCACCTCGGGGAGCCCCAACACCGGGGAGCTGTTTTTT,CATSGSPNTGELFF
TRBV7-2,TRBD1,16,-,TRBJ2-5,TGTGCCAGCAGCTTATCTATTCAACAGGGGAAAGAGACCCAGTACTTC,CASSLSIQQGKETQYF
TRBV20-1,-,14,few,TRBJ2-5,TGCAGTGCTAGAGAGGCCAGAACACAAGAGACCCAGTACTTC,CSAREARTQETQYF
TRBV6-1,-,13,-,TRBJ2-7,TGTGCCAGCAGAGGGACGGCTGACTACGAGCAGTACTTC,CASRGTADYEQYF
TRBV2,TRBD1,16,few,TRBJ1-5,TGTGCCAGCAGAGACGGCCGGACAGGGGAGAATCAGCCCCAGCATTTT,CASRDGRTGENQPQHF
TRBV10-3,-,13,many,TRBJ2-2,TGTGCCATCAGGATACCAATCACCGGGGAGCTGTTTTTT,CAIRIPITGELFF
TRBV5-1,TRBD1,15,few,TRBJ1-2,TGCGCCAGCAGCACAGGACAGGGGGCTAACTATGGCTACACCTTC,CASSTGQGANYGYTF
TRBV12-3/TRBV12-4,TRBD1,15,few,TRBJ1-5,TGTGCCAGCAAGGGGACAGGGGGGGGCAATCAGCCCCAGCATTTT,CASKGTGGGNQPQHF
TRBV5-1,-,15,-,TRBJ2-2,TGCGCCAGCAGCTTGGAGAGTACGAACACCGGGGAGCTGTTTTTT,CASSLESTNTGELFF
TRBV2,-,14,-,TRBJ2-5,TGTGCCAGCAGCCAGACAGGCTTCCAAGAGACCCAGTACTTC,CASSQTGFQETQYF
TRBV5-5,TRBD1,15,few,TRBJ1-2,TGTGCCAGCAGCTTGGACCCGACAGGGTCCTATGGCTACACCTTC,CASSLDPTGSYGYTF
TRBV7-2,-,15,many,TRBJ2-5,TGTGCCAGCAGCTCAAATCAGGGGATTGAAGAGACCCAGTACTTC,CASSSNQGIEETQYF
TRBV7-3,TRBD2,16,-,TRBJ2-5,TGTGCCAGCAGCTTAACGCACGCGGGGGGAGTGGAGACCCAGTACTTC,CASSLTHAGGVETQYF
TRBV4-2,TRBD2,20,few,TRBJ2-1,TGTGCCAGCAGCCAACCCCTCGGAGGGGGTAGCGGGGTAGGGGGTTTTGAGCAGTTCTTC,CASSQPLGGGSGVGGFEQFF
TRBV9,TRBD1,15,-,TRBJ1-5,TGTGCCAGCAGCGTCGGGACAGGGATTGGACAGCCCCAGCATTTT,CASSVGTGIGQPQHF
TRBV13,TRBD2,12,-,TRBJ2-7,TGTGCCACTGGCGGGAGAGCCTACGAGCAGTACTTC,CATGGRAYEQYF
TRBV4-3,-,14,-,TRBJ1-5,TGCGCCAGCAGCCCGGGACGGCGGAATCAGCCCCAGCATTTT,CASSPGRRNQPQHF
TRBV4-2,TRBD2,16,few,TRBJ2-3,TGTGCCAGCAGCCAGGGGCGGGGGGGGCCCCAGGATACGCAGTATTTT,CASSQGRGGPQDTQYF
TRBV20-1,TRBD2,15,-,TRBJ2-1,TGCAGTGCTAGGGATAGCGGGGGAGAGGGGAATGAGCAGTTCTTC,CSARDSGGEGNEQFF
TRBV27,TRBD2,16,-,TRBJ2-1,TGTGCCAGCAGTTTGTACCGACTAGCGCCAAACAATGAGCAGTTCTTC,CASSLYRLAPNNEQFF
TRBV7-9,TRBD1,12,-,TRBJ1-2,TGTGCCAGCAGCTATCTGACAGGGGGCTACACCTTC,CASSYLTGGYTF
TRBV7-8,TRBD1,16,few,TRBJ2-3,TGTGCCAGCAGCTTAGCCGGGACAGGGTTTGGAGATACGCAGTATTTT,CASSLAGTGFGDTQYF
TRBV9,-,15,few,TRBJ1-5,TGTGCCAGCAGCGTAGCCGGAGATAGCAATCAGCCCCAGCATTTT,CASSVAGDSNQPQHF
TRBV4-1,TRBD1,15,-,TRBJ1-4,TGCGCCAGCAGCCAGATACAGGGGACGAATGAAAAACTGTTTTTT,CASSQIQGTNEKLFF
TRBV4-1,TRBD1,18,-,TRBJ2-3,TGCGCCAGCAGCCAAGATGGCCCACAGGGGGCTGTGGCAGATACGCAGTATTTT,CASSQDGPQGAVADTQYF
TRBV24-1,-,12,-,TRBJ1-2,TGTGCCACCAGTGATTCGGTGTTGGGCTACACCTTC,CATSDSVLGYTF
TRBV7-9,-,12,-,TRBJ1-5,TGTGCCAGCAGCTTAGACGTAGAACCCCAGCATTTT,CASSLDVEPQHF
TRBV5-6,-,13,-,TRBJ2-3,TGTGCCAGCAGCTGGAATCCCACAGATACGCAGTATTTT,CASSWNPTDTQYF
TRBV10-3,-,14,-,TRBJ2-5,TGTGCCATCAGTGAGTCGGGGTACCAAGAGACCCAGTACTTC,CAISESGYQETQYF
TRBV19,-,14,many,TRBJ2-3,TGCGCCAGCAGCTCACAGGGCTACACAGATACGCAGTATTTT,CASSSQGYTDTQYF
TRBV3-1,-,14,many,TRBJ2-7,TGTGCCAGCAGAGACGGGACGGCCCCCTACGAGCAGTACTTC,CASRDGTAPYEQYF
TRBV6-1,-,14,-,TRBJ1-5,TGTGCCAGTGGAACAGGGAGTAGCAATCAGCCCCAGCATTTT,CASGTGSSNQPQHF
TRBV29-1,-,11,-,TRBJ1-2,TGCAGCGCATCAGGGGTAGAAGGCTACACCTTC,CSASGVEGYTF
TRBV28,-,12,-,TRBJ2-4,TGTGCCAGCAGAAACCCGCCAAACATTCAGTACTTC,CASRNPPNIQYF
TRBV20-1,-,15,-,TRBJ1-2,TGCAGTGCTAAAAGCCTCGTCGAGGGCCCCTATGGCTACACCTTC,CSAKSLVEGPYGYTF
TRBV5-1,TRBD2,15,few,TRBJ2-1,TGCGCCAGCAGCATAACTAGCGGGGGGCCAGAAGAGCAGTTCTTC,CASSITSGGPEEQFF
TRBV4-1,-,14,-,TRBJ1-1,TGCGCCAGCAGCCAAGGACACCAGAACACTGAAGCTTTCTTT,CASSQGHQNTEAFF